These 30 T cell receptor beta chains came from one sample sequenced in a study of T cells after yellow fever vaccination. TCRdb used MiXCR to reprocess the 5' RACE reads, holding one entry per CDR3 protein. The table lists 350,000 to 450,000 distinct CDR3 sequences, 6.2% of them singletons. Material: PBMCs, obtained 5 days after the yellow fever booster vaccination. The receptors derive from a man aged 30 to 45 who received the YFV17D yellow fever vaccine.

In its sample, this clonotype was seen many times. The chain combines TRBV7-2 with TRBJ2-7; TRBD1 aligns across 7 bases. V lost 1 base and J lost 0; bases outside the gene matches: 3. Germline V gives CDR1 SGHTA, CDR2 FQGNSA. CDR3 length: 15 amino acids. This CDR3 is CASSLGGTVSYEQYF. In DNA, the CDR3 is TGTGCCAGCAGCTTAGGTGGGACAGTCTCCTACGAGCAGTACTTC. Full variable domain (rest looked up from reference TRBV7-2 and TRBJ2-7): GAGVSQSPSNKVTEKGKDVELRCDPISGHTALYWYRQSLGQGLEFLIYFQGNSAPDKSGLPSDRFSAERTGGSVSTLTIQRTQQEDSAVYLCASSLGGTVSYEQYFGPGTRLTVT.

This clonotype was recorded many times. The chain links TRBV10-3 to TRBJ2-2; perhaps TRBD1 as D (6 bases). The CDR3 has 15 residues. Germline V CDR1 and CDR2: ENHRY, SYGVKD. Trimming pared 3 bases from V and 4 bases from J, leaving 12 bases between. Written as DNA, the CDR3 is TGTGCCATCAGTGACAGGGGAGAGGGCACCGGGGAGCTGTTTTTT. Encoded protein: CAISDRGEGTGELFF.

The V gene is TRBV5-6, the J gene TRBJ2-3; D possibly corresponds to TRBD2 (6 bases). The CDR3 has 15 amino acids. With 5 bases removed from V and 0 bases from J, the gap between germline ends came to 13 bases. Germline values: CDR1 SGHDT, CDR2 YYEEEE. CDR3 region: CASRPVSGSTDTQYF. The CDR3 nucleotides read TGTGCCAGCAGGCCGGTAAGCGGGAGCACAGATACGCAGTATTTT.

This clonotype has only a few counts. The chain combines TRBV12-3 or TRBV12-4 with TRBJ1-2; D might be TRBD1 (5 bases). The CDR3 sequence is 15 residues long. V lost 5 bases to trimming and J lost 4 bases, with 17 bases between them. In DNA form, the CDR3 reads TGTGCCAGCAGTATTGACAGCCTCCGGGGCTATGGCTACACCTTC. It specifies CASSIDSLRGYGYTF.

This clonotype was detected a few times. The CDR3 sequence: CATSDSGTSHYEQYF. The DNA for the CDR3 is TGTGCCACCAGTGATTCCGGGACTTCCCACTACGAGCAGTACTTC. The J gene is TRBJ2-7, the V gene TRBV24-1; a possible D gene is TRBD2 (6 bases). The germline V and J ends were trimmed by 2 bases and 3 bases, with 13 bases remaining between them. The germline V gene has CDR1 KGHDR and CDR2 SFDVKD. The CDR3 runs 15 residues.

This clonotype was detected only a few times. V is TRBV15 and J is TRBJ2-5; D call uncertain. CDR3 size: 14 residues. The V gene lost 2 bases and the J gene lost 2 bases, with 9 bases spanning the gap. Germline V CDR1 and CDR2: LNHNV, YYDKDF (reference sequence). CDR3 coding DNA: TGTGCCACCAGCAGAACTCCCACGCAAGAGACCCAGTACTTC. Residues: CATSRTPTQETQYF.

This clonotype was observed a handful of times. V usage is TRBV6-2 or TRBV6-3 and J usage is TRBJ2-2; D may correspond to TRBD1 or TRBD2 (5 bases each). The V gene lost 4 bases and the J gene lost 9 bases, with 15 bases spanning the gap. This CDR3 has 14 amino acids. Germline V gives CDR1 MNHEY, CDR2 SVGEGT. The CDR3 nucleotides read TGTGCCAGCAGTTTCGGTCGGGGACGACGGGAGCTGTTTTTT. It translates to CASSFGRGRRELFF.

This clonotype was recorded many times. The rearrangement links TRBV6-2 or TRBV6-3 to TRBJ2-7; 13 nucleotides agree with TRBD2. The CDR3 is made up of 14 amino acids. Germline trimming cut 6 bases from V and 6 bases from J; bases unmatched to any gene: 5. In germline, CDR1 is MNHEY, CDR2 SVGEGT. CDR3 region: CASRRLAGGLEQYF. CDR3 DNA sequence: TGTGCCAGCAGACGACTAGCGGGAGGTCTCGAGCAGTACTTC.

The chain links TRBV5-1 to TRBJ2-5, with 10 bases identical to TRBD2. The V and J ends lost 3 bases and 4 bases, in that order; junction bases with no gene match: 6. Per germline, CDR1 SGHRS and CDR2 YFSETQ. The CDR3 loop spans 15 amino acids. CDR3 region: CASSWTSGEGETQYF. The CDR3 DNA is TGCGCCAGCAGCTGGACTAGCGGAGAGGGAGAGACCCAGTACTTC.

This clonotype was recorded at least ten times. The V call is TRBV12-3 or TRBV12-4, the J call TRBJ1-3; 7 nucleotides agree with TRBD1. This CDR3 has 15 residues. J lost 0 bases, V lost 6 bases, and 5 bases had no gene match. This chain's CDR3 is CASRQGTGSGNTIYF. The CDR3 region has the DNA TGTGCCAGCAGACAGGGGACTGGCTCTGGAAACACCATATATTTT.

The sample holds a few counts of this clonotype. The chain carries TRBV5-8 and TRBJ2-3; a weak D match, TRBD1 (6 bases). Per germline, CDR1 SGHTS and CDR2 YDEGEE. Trimming shortened V by 0 bases and J by 3 bases, and 17 bases separated the two germline ends. The CDR3 runs to 17 residues. CDR3 protein: CASSLGTSGELTDTQYF. Written as DNA, the CDR3 is TGTGCCAGCAGCTTGGGAACCTCAGGGGAATTAACAGATACGCAGTATTTT.

Only a few counts were recorded for this clonotype. The CDR3 sequence: CASNTNSYEQYF. DNA for the CDR3: TGTGCCAGCAACACCAACTCCTACGAGCAGTACTTC. V gene TRBV7-2 combines with J gene TRBJ2-7; D ambiguous. This CDR3 has 12 residues. Germline V gives CDR1 SGHTA, CDR2 FQGNSA. The V end was cut by 7 bases, the J end by 0 bases, with 7 bases between.

CDR3 protein: CASSRGASYEQYF. The CDR3 nucleotides read TGTGCCAGCTCACGTGGAGCCTCCTACGAGCAGTACTTC. The chain uses TRBV18 and TRBJ2-7, with D uncertain. CDR3 length: 13 amino acids. V lost 4 bases and J lost 0, with 7 bases in between. Germline values: CDR1 KGHSH, CDR2 LQKENI.

This chain uses TRBV4-3 with TRBJ2-1, with D maybe TRBD2 (6 bases). Germline values: CDR1 LGHNA, CDR2 YSLEER. The CDR3 loop spans 16 amino acids. The V end lost 0 bases, the J end lost 6 bases, and 15 bases lay between the germline ends. The CDR3: CASSQEYGTRGNEQFF. CDR3 bases: TGCGCCAGCAGCCAAGAATATGGGACGCGGGGCAATGAGCAGTTCTTC.

This clonotype has a count of ten or more. This chain links TRBV6-5 with TRBJ1-2, with D unclear. The CDR3 sequence is 14 residues long. Trimming removed 6 bases at V and 8 bases at J, with 19 bases between. CDR1 and CDR2 (germline): MNHEY, SVGAGI. The CDR3 sequence is CASSANLPSEGYTF. The DNA of the CDR3 is TGTGCCAGCAGCGCTAATCTCCCTTCCGAGGGCTACACCTTC.

This clonotype has more than one count but fewer than ten. The chain is built from TRBV10-3 and TRBJ2-7; D remains unclear. The V end was cut by 8 bases, the J end by 0 bases, with 11 bases between. There are 13 residues in the CDR3. CDR1 and CDR2 from the germline V gene are ENHRY and SYGVKD. The CDR3 DNA is TGTGCCATCGGTAGAGCCGCCTCCTACGAGCAGTACTTC. Protein sequence: CAIGRAASYEQYF.

This clonotype was detected ten times or more. V usage is TRBV20-1 and J usage is TRBJ1-1; 7 bases agree with TRBD1. In germline, CDR1 is DFQATT, CDR2 SNEGSKA (reference sequence). The V and J ends lost 5 bases and 1 base, in that order; junction bases with no gene match: 4. The CDR3 is made up of 13 amino acids. The CDR3, as DNA: TGCAGTGCTCCTCGACAGGGGAACACTGAAGCTTTCTTT. Its translation is CSAPRQGNTEAFF.

Notes on this clonotype: Given a much more abundant clone one base away, this may be a read error. The chain employs TRBV11-2 and TRBJ2-5; D unclear. The germline V and J ends were trimmed by 4 bases and 4 bases, with 13 bases remaining between them. The CDR3 has 14 amino acids. CDR1 is SGHAT, CDR2 FQNNGV, per germline. The CDR3 sequence: CASSSGVHLETQYF. As DNA, the CDR3 is TGTGCCAGCAGCTCCGGAGTTCACCTAGAGACCCAGTACTTC.

The V and J genes are TRBV5-1 and TRBJ2-2; TRBD1 agrees at 8 bases. After removal of 4 bases from V and 4 bases from J, the junction contained 12 bases not matched to a gene. CDR3 length: 17 amino acids. Germline V gene data show CDR1 as SGHRS and CDR2 as YFSETQ. This CDR3 is CASSKSYRGAGTGELFF. The CDR3 DNA follows: TGCGCCAGCAGCAAAAGTTACAGGGGGGCTGGCACCGGGGAGCTGTTTTTT.

V and J are TRBV5-1 and TRBJ2-5; the match to TRBD2 covers 8 bases. CDR3 size: 16 residues. The junction had 11 bases not matched to a gene; V was cut back by 2 bases and J by 5 bases. CDR1 SGHRS and CDR2 YFSETQ come from the germline V gene. The CDR3 here is CASSLVSAGGSETQYF. The CDR3 DNA follows: TGCGCCAGCAGCTTAGTATCGGCGGGAGGTAGCGAGACCCAGTACTTC.

The chain carries TRBV7-9 and TRBJ2-1, with TRBD2 matching over 7 bases. This CDR3 has 15 amino acids. Germline CDR1 is SEHNR and CDR2 is FQNEAQ (reference sequence). The V gene end was trimmed by 4 bases and the J gene end by 4 bases; junction bases not matched to a gene: 7. CDR3 loop: CASSSIAGTYNEQFF. The CDR3 DNA follows: TGTGCCAGCAGCTCTATAGCGGGTACATACAATGAGCAGTTCTTC.

This clonotype was counted only a few times. This chain uses TRBV19 with TRBJ2-2; 8 bases line up with TRBD1. Germline assignment: CDR1 LNHDA and CDR2 SQIVND (reference sequence). V gave up 7 bases and J gave up 3 bases; unmatched junction bases: 4. There are 14 residues in the CDR3. In nucleotides, the CDR3 is TGTGCCAGTACCAGGGGGCCGGACACCGGGGAGCTGTTTTTT. It is translated as CASTRGPDTGELFF.

The chain joins TRBV29-1 to TRBJ1-1; D is ambiguous. Germline assignment: CDR1 SQVTM and CDR2 ANQGSEA. The germline V and J ends were trimmed by 7 bases and 3 bases, with 12 bases remaining between them. CDR3 length: 12 amino acids. In DNA form, the CDR3 reads TGCAGCGCCGGGGAGGTGGACACTGAAGCTTTCTTT. This codes for CSAGEVDTEAFF.

This clonotype was counted at least ten times. The chain couples TRBV19 to TRBJ2-1; 7 nucleotides line up with TRBD2. CDR3 length: 14 residues. The germline CDR1 and CDR2 sequences are LNHDA and SQIVND (reference sequence). V dropped 4 bases and J dropped 2; count of bases not matched to a gene: 2. The CDR3 DNA reads as TGTGCCAGTAGTAGGGGGGGGGCCTACAATGAGCAGTTCTTC. Translated, it gives CASSRGGAYNEQFF.

Many counts were recorded for this clonotype. The chain is built from TRBV6-2 or TRBV6-3 and TRBJ2-1, with TRBD2 matching 8 bases. With 4 bases clipped from V and 8 bases from J, the junction kept 7 bases outside the gene matches. The germline V gene encodes CDR1 MNHEY and CDR2 SVGEGT. This CDR3 has 14 amino acids. The CDR3 region has the DNA TGTGCCAGCAGTTTTTTAGGACTAGCTTATGAGCAGTTCTTC. Protein: CASSFLGLAYEQFF.

This clonotype was counted only a few times. The rearrangement uses TRBV9 and TRBJ2-3; D could derive from TRBD1 or TRBD2 (5 bases each). The CDR3 is 13 residues long. Germline V gene sequence: CDR1 SGDLS, CDR2 YYNGEE. V was cut by 0 bases and J by 6 bases, with 8 bases left in between. The CDR3 nucleotides are TGTGCCAGCAGCGTAGGGTGGGGGGATACGCAGTATTTT. It translates to CASSVGWGDTQYF.

The table lists this clonotype with a few counts. The chain couples TRBV20-1 to TRBJ2-3; 11 positions match TRBD2. CDR1 and CDR2 from the germline V gene are DFQATT and SNEGSKA (reference sequence). The trim removed 3 bases at V and 4 bases at J, leaving 6 bases unmatched. This CDR3 contains 15 residues. The CDR3 here is CSASRASGRSDTQYF. The CDR3 DNA follows: TGCAGTGCTAGCAGGGCTAGCGGGAGGTCAGATACGCAGTATTTT.

There are a few counts of this clonotype. The chain couples TRBV6-5 to TRBJ2-2; no reliable D call. The CDR3 is 11 residues long. In germline, CDR1 is MNHEY, CDR2 SVGAGI. The germline V and J ends were trimmed by 5 bases and 9 bases, with 7 bases remaining between them. The CDR3, as DNA: TGTGCCAGCAGTACGGGTAGGGAGCTGTTTTTT. It yields the protein CASSTGRELFF.

In this sample, this clonotype turned up many times. This chain uses TRBV5-8 with TRBJ2-2; tentatively, D is TRBD1 (6 bases). Trimming left V 2 bases short and J 9 bases short, with 14 bases between. In germline, CDR1 is SGHTS, CDR2 YDEGEE. The CDR3 has 14 amino acids. The CDR3: CASSLGQPPRELFF. The CDR3 DNA reads as TGTGCCAGCAGCTTAGGACAGCCCCCCCGGGAGCTGTTTTTT.

This clonotype showed up many times. The junction departs from germline at one end; a sequencing error may be responsible. CDR3 DNA: TGTGCCAGCAGTCAGAACACCGGGGAGCTGTTTTTT. This encodes CASSQNTGELFF. The chain uses TRBV5-1 and TRBJ2-2; D not resolved. Germline V gene lookup returns CDR1 SGHRS and CDR2 YFSETQ. The length of the CDR3 is 12 residues.